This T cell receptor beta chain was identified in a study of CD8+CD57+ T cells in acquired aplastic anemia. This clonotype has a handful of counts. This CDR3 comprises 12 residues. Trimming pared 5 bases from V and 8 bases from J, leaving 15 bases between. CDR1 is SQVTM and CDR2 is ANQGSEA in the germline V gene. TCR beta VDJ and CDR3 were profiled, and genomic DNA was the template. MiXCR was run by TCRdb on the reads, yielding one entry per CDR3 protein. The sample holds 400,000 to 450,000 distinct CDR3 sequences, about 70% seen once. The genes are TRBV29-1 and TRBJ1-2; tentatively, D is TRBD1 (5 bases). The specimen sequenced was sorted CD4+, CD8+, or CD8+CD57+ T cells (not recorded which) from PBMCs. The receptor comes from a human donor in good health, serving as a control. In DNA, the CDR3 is TGCAGCGTTCACCCCGTTCAGGGAGGCTACACCTTC. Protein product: CSVHPVQGGYTF.